The rows below give T cell receptor beta chains drawn from one sample of a study of blood T cell repertoires in COVID-19. Using immunoSEQ multiplex PCR, the repertoire was profiled, and TCRdb retains in-frame clones only, with some absent. The sample yields 200,000 to 250,000 clones, about four fifths seen once. Source material: peripheral blood. The receptors were gathered from a woman older than 75 with COVID-19, enrolled during active disease. CDR3s include the opening cysteine and the closing phenylalanine or tryptophan. A D gene is named only where the DNA matches it firmly. For some rows the clone size is stated as once, few or many, or as a class when expanded; others skip it.

TRBJ2-5 | TRBV16 | - | - | CASSHKETQYF | TGTGCCAGCAGCCACAAAGAGACCCAGTACTTC
TRBJ2-1 | TRBV4-1 | - | - | CASSQGRRQERHEQFF | TGCGCCAGCAGCCAAGGCCGGCGACAGGAGAGGCATGAGCAGTTCTTC
TRBJ2-4 | TRBV11-2 | - | TRBD2 | CASSLDLTSGVNIQYF | TGTGCCAGCAGCTTAGACCTGACTAGCGGGGTTAACATTCAGTACTTC
TRBJ1-1 | TRBV7-9 | - | - | CASSLRGGTEAFF | TGTGCCAGCAGCTTAAGAGGGGGCACTGAAGCTTTCTTT
TRBJ2-2 | TRBV4-1 | - | TRBD2 | CASRLSHPGLLNTGELFF | TGCGCCAGCAGACTGTCCCATCCGGGACTACTGAACACCGGGGAGCTGTTTTTT
TRBJ2-6 | TRBV9 | - | TRBD1 | CASSVAWDRVSSGANVLTF | TGTGCCAGCAGCGTAGCGTGGGACAGGGTTTCTTCTGGGGCCAACGTCCTGACTTTC
TRBJ2-7 | TRBV6-5 | - | - | CASSYNFPGFSYEQYF | TGTGCCAGCAGTTATAACTTTCCAGGATTCTCCTACGAGCAGTACTTC
TRBJ1-1 | TRBV19 | - | TRBD1 | CASSRTGAGTEAFF | TGTGCCAGTAGTAGGACAGGGGCTGGGACTGAAGCTTTCTTT
TRBJ1-1 | TRBV7-3 | - | TRBD1 | CASSLGTGNTEAFF | TGTGCCAGCAGCTTAGGGACAGGGAACACTGAAGCTTTCTTT
TRBJ1-1 | TRBV6-1 | - | - | CASSGRRAPGVPEAFF | TGTGCCAGCAGTGGAAGACGGGCTCCAGGGGTTCCTGAAGCTTTCTTT
TRBJ2-1 | TRBV7-2 | - | - | CASSLAPGVNEQFF | TGTGCCAGCAGCTTAGCGCCCGGGGTTAATGAGCAGTTCTTC
TRBJ2-1 | TRBV5-1 | - | TRBD2 | CASTGLAGGNEQFF | TGCGCCAGCACAGGACTAGCGGGAGGAAATGAGCAGTTCTTC
TRBJ1-2 | TRBV5-6 | few | - | CASSPGGGSPYYGYTF | TGTGCCAGCAGCCCCGGGGGCGGGAGCCCCTACTATGGCTACACCTTC
TRBJ1-2 | TRBV7-8 | - | TRBD1 | CASSLVRGRDGYTF | TGTGCCAGCAGCTTAGTAAGGGGGCGCGATGGCTACACCTTC
TRBJ1-6 | TRBV10-2 | once | - | CASREFDSPLHF | TGCGCCAGCAGGGAGTTCGATTCACCCCTCCACTTT
TRBJ2-3 | TRBV28 | - | - | CASSTRQRHTDTQYF | TGTGCCAGCAGTACAAGACAGAGACACACAGATACGCAGTATTTT
TRBJ2-2 | TRBV5-1 | - | - | CASKEGAANTGELFF | TGCGCCTCAAAGGAGGGGGCTGCGAACACCGGGGAGCTGTTTTTT
TRBJ1-2 | TRBV12-3/TRBV12-4 | - | - | CASSRMDRAGYTF | TGTGCCAGCAGCCGGATGGACAGAGCGGGCTACACCTTC
TRBJ1-2 | TRBV7-9 | - | - | CASSLNQGGYTF | TGTGCCAGCAGCTTAAATCAGGGAGGCTACACCTTC
TRBJ1-2 | TRBV13 | - | - | CASARGVGYGYTF | TGTGCCAGCGCCAGGGGTGTAGGCTATGGCTACACCTTC
TRBJ2-3 | TRBV6-5 | once | - | CASTGAVSTDTQYF | TGTGCCAGCACTGGGGCGGTTAGCACAGATACGCAGTATTTT
TRBJ2-2 | TRBV5-1 | - | TRBD1 | CASSFSATGGATGELFF | TGCGCCAGCAGCTTCTCTGCGACAGGGGGCGCCACCGGGGAGCTGTTTTTT
TRBJ1-5 | TRBV9 | - | - | CASSPRGSLDQPQHF | TGTGCCAGCAGCCCACGGGGTAGTCTCGATCAGCCCCAGCATTTT
TRBJ2-7 | TRBV6-5 | - | - | CASSPGISYEQYF | TGTGCCAGCAGTCCGGGGATTTCCTACGAGCAGTACTTC
TRBJ2-1 | TRBV5-1 | - | TRBD2 | CASRRTSGVEEQFF | TGCGCCAGCCGACGGACTAGCGGGGTAGAAGAGCAGTTCTTC
TRBJ1-2 | TRBV5-1 | - | - | CASSLGGVTNYGYTF | TGCGCCAGCAGCTTAGGAGGAGTAACTAACTATGGCTACACCTTC
TRBJ1-5 | TRBV5-4 | - | - | CASSLFSQVNQPQHF | TGTGCCAGCAGCTTGTTCTCGCAGGTTAATCAGCCCCAGCATTTT
TRBJ1-1 | TRBV11-2 | - | TRBD1 | CASSLSRGLLTEAFF | TGTGCCAGCAGCCTCTCCAGGGGGCTGCTCACTGAAGCTTTCTTT
TRBJ1-1 | TRBV28 | - | - | CASVTGLGAFF | TGTGCCAGCGTTACAGGGTTAGGAGCTTTCTTT